Listed here is a single T cell receptor beta chain. What it binds is not known. Germline assignment: CDR1 GTSNPN and CDR2 SVGIG (reference sequence). Trimming took 3 bases from V and 8 from J; bases not matched to a gene: 13. The length of the CDR3 is 16 residues. This entry comes from a study of beta chain features in type 1 diabetes. Findings and caveats of the study: Shorter TCRB CDR3s, moderately but significantly so, were found in Type 1 diabetes patients in all four CD4+ subsets. Patients showed naive, central memory and Treg TCRB repertoires that appeared more similar than those of healthy donors.

Expressed TCRB transcripts were sequenced, since all the RNA that had been isolated was reverse transcribed. Data came from immunoSEQ multiplex PCR; TCRdb stores just in-frame clones and leaves some out. The sample shows about 52,000 clones, roughly 39% of them seen only once. CD45RO/CCR7/CD25/CD127/CD95/CD27 sorting isolated CD4+ naive, central memory, regulatory and stem cell-like memory cells. The TCR originated in a man aged 30 to 39 with type 1 diabetes. Sequenced material: Tregs from blood. The chain is built from TRBV30 and TRBJ2-1; 10 nucleotides match TRBD2. The DNA for the CDR3 is TGTGCCTGGAGACCCCCTGCTAGCGGGGGCCGACATGAGCAGTTCTTC. Amino acid sequence: CAWRPPASGGRHEQFF.